The present T cell receptor (beta chain) was sequenced within a study of T cell responses to AZD1222 COVID-19 vaccine. About this clone: Antigen unknown.

The CDR3 totals 15 residues. Trimming removed 0 bases from V and 2 bases from J; junction bases left unmatched: 3. Germline CDR1 is SGHKS and CDR2 is YYEKEE (reference sequence). The analysis combined second doses at about 4 or about 12 weeks. Study observations and caveats: Donors were mostly white British, more females; clonal diversity possibly underestimated. Across the whole spike, CD4 TCRs peaked at regions 160-218 and 743-854.

Produced via immunoSEQ multiplex PCR; TCRdb's table is partial and in-frame only. Of over 150,000 clones in the sample, around 89% were seen once. V is TRBV5-5 and J is TRBJ2-3, with 7 bases identical to TRBD1. This specimen consisted of peripheral blood, obtained 28 days after the second AZD1222 dose. The source of this sequence is an adult who received the AZD1222 COVID-19 vaccine. The CDR3 DNA follows: TGTGCCAGCAGCTTGGGGGACAGAACCACAGATACGCAGTATTTT. Translated, it gives CASSLGDRTTDTQYF. The full variable domain, completed using reference TRBV5-5 and TRBJ2-3, is DAGVTQSPTHLIKTRGQQVTLRCSPISGHKSVSWYQQVLGQGPQFIFQYYEKEERGRGNFPDRFSARQFPNYSSELNVNALLLGDSALYLCASSLGDRTTDTQYFGPGTRLTVL.